This TCR beta chain was captured by sequencing in a study of blood T cell repertoires in COVID-19. Germline CDR1 SGHDT, CDR2 YYEEEE. This CDR3 has 14 residues. V lost 0 bases and J lost 7, with 10 bases in between. Clones were read by immunoSEQ multiplex PCR, and TCRdb kept only the in-frame ones, dropping some. The table lists under 150,000 clones, around four fifths of them singletons, with over 15% in the top ten. Enrollees, about 18 to 89 years old, lived in some 24 US areas. This chain uses TRBV5-6 with TRBJ2-2; tentative D call: TRBD1 (6 bases). The source material was PBMCs or T cells enriched from blood (not recorded which). The receptor's source is a man aged 25 to 45 who had recovered from COVID-19. This chain's CDR3 is CASSLARGIGELFF. The CDR3 DNA follows: TGTGCCAGCAGCTTGGCCAGGGGCATCGGGGAGCTGTTTTTT. Complete variable domain (other parts from reference TRBV5-6 and TRBJ2-2): DAGVTQSPTHLIKTRGQQVTLRCSPKSGHDTVSWYQQALGQGPQFIFQYYEEEERQRGNFPDRFSGHQFPNYSSELNVNALLLGDSALYLCASSLARGIGELFFGEGSRLTVL.